These T cell receptor beta chains were read from a single sample in a study of shared clonotypes between healthy human individuals. Sequencing was performed with immunoSEQ multiplex PCR; in TCRdb, only in-frame clones are kept and a portion is missing. The sample has approximately 2.3 million clones; roughly 93% are singletons. Sequencing used naive CD4+ T cells from PBMCs. The receptor source for this set is a man aged 18 to 35 in good health. Some clones in this sample may be carry-over from other donors' samples. The CDR3 runs from the conserved cysteine through the conserved F or W. The order of the fields is J gene, clone size, D gene, V gene, CDR3 protein, CDR3 DNA. D genes are given only for firm matches. Rows give clone size only sometimes, using once, few, many, or a class for an expanded clone.

J: TRBJ1-2
size: few
D: NA
V: TRBV7-2
CDR3: CASSLTDASGYTF
DNA: TGTGCCAGCAGCTTAACGGACGCTAGTGGCTACACCTTC

J: TRBJ1-5
size: NA
D: NA
V: TRBV6-6
CDR3: CASTQQPNQPQHF
DNA: TGTGCCAGCACGCAGCAGCCCAATCAGCCCCAGCATTTT

J: TRBJ1-5
size: NA
D: NA
V: TRBV2
CDR3: CASSGTAPNQPQHF
DNA: TGTGCCAGCAGCGGGACGGCTCCTAATCAGCCCCAGCATTTT

J: TRBJ2-7
size: NA
D: NA
V: TRBV9
CDR3: CASSPAHRSSYEQYF
DNA: TGTGCCAGCAGCCCTGCTCACCGGAGCTCCTACGAGCAGTACTTC

J: TRBJ2-1
size: NA
D: TRBD2
V: TRBV18
CDR3: CASSPLAGAYNEQFF
DNA: TGTGCCAGCTCACCACTCGCGGGGGCCTACAATGAGCAGTTCTTC

J: TRBJ2-7
size: NA
D: NA
V: TRBV29-1
CDR3: CSVRDSRHEQYF
DNA: TGCAGCGTCCGGGACTCTCGCCACGAGCAGTACTTC

J: TRBJ2-2
size: once
D: TRBD2
V: TRBV19
CDR3: CASSSAVLLPTSGRASWHGELFF
DNA: TGTGCCAGTAGTTCCGCGGTGCTTTTGCCTACTAGCGGGAGGGCTAGTTGGCACGGGGAGCTGTTTTTT

J: TRBJ2-6
size: NA
D: NA
V: TRBV6-4
CDR3: CASSLRAGANVLTF
DNA: TGTGCCAGCAGCCTGAGGGCTGGGGCCAACGTCCTGACTTTC

J: TRBJ1-4
size: NA
D: NA
V: TRBV2
CDR3: CAGSVLTNEKLFF
DNA: TGTGCCGGATCAGTATTAACTAATGAAAAACTGTTTTTT

J: TRBJ1-1
size: NA
D: NA
V: TRBV2
CDR3: CASRPENTEAFF
DNA: TGTGCCAGCAGACCGGAGAACACTGAAGCTTTCTTT

J: TRBJ2-7
size: NA
D: TRBD2
V: TRBV6-1
CDR3: CASILAGLSSYEQYF
DNA: TGTGCCAGCATACTAGCGGGACTATCGTCCTACGAGCAGTACTTC

J: TRBJ1-1
size: NA
D: TRBD1
V: TRBV6-5
CDR3: CASTRTGGESEAFF
DNA: TGTGCCAGCACCAGGACAGGGGGGGAGTCTGAAGCTTTCTTT

J: TRBJ1-5
size: NA
D: NA
V: TRBV6-1
CDR3: CAISTGDNQPQHF
DNA: TGTGCCATCTCTACAGGCGACAATCAGCCCCAGCATTTT

J: TRBJ1-1
size: NA
D: NA
V: TRBV5-1
CDR3: CASSPDIMNTEAFF
DNA: TGCGCCAGCAGCCCGGACATTATGAACACTGAAGCTTTCTTT

J: TRBJ1-2
size: NA
D: NA
V: TRBV7-3
CDR3: CASSAQGGIGGYTF
DNA: TGTGCCAGCAGCGCCCAAGGGGGGATCGGTGGCTACACCTTC

J: TRBJ1-4
size: NA
D: NA
V: TRBV5-1
CDR3: CASSLYLGPNEKLFF
DNA: TGCGCCAGCAGCTTGTATCTGGGGCCTAATGAAAAACTGTTTTTT

J: TRBJ2-6
size: NA
D: TRBD1
V: TRBV7-3
CDR3: CASGLTGGAGANVLTF
DNA: TGTGCCAGCGGGTTGACAGGGGGCGCTGGGGCCAACGTCCTGACTTTC

J: TRBJ1-5
size: NA
D: TRBD1
V: TRBV6-6
CDR3: CASSYSSTGSYQPQHF
DNA: TGTGCCAGCAGTTACTCGTCGACAGGGTCATATCAGCCCCAGCATTTT

J: TRBJ2-5
size: NA
D: NA
V: TRBV28
CDR3: CASSTDGFQETQYF
DNA: TGTGCCAGCAGTACCGACGGTTTCCAAGAGACCCAGTACTTC

J: TRBJ1-2
size: NA
D: TRBD1
V: TRBV27
CDR3: CASSLHRNTGVYGYTF
DNA: TGTGCCAGCAGTTTACATCGCAATACAGGGGTCTATGGCTACACCTTC

J: TRBJ2-2
size: NA
D: TRBD1
V: TRBV9
CDR3: CASSHQRQGGTGELFF
DNA: TGTGCCAGCAGCCATCAGAGACAGGGGGGTACCGGGGAGCTGTTTTTT

J: TRBJ2-1
size: NA
D: TRBD2
V: TRBV5-1
CDR3: CASSLAGGREYNEQFF
DNA: TGCGCCAGCAGCTTGGCCGGGGGGAGAGAATACAATGAGCAGTTCTTC

J: TRBJ2-3
size: NA
D: NA
V: TRBV9
CDR3: CASSRGPGMTFSDTQYF
DNA: TGTGCCAGCAGCCGGGGACCGGGCATGACTTTTTCAGATACGCAGTATTTT

J: TRBJ1-2
size: few
D: NA
V: TRBV5-1
CDR3: CASSLVSENYGYTF
DNA: TGCGCCAGCAGCTTGGTCTCCGAGAACTATGGCTACACCTTC

J: TRBJ1-3
size: NA
D: NA
V: TRBV29-1
CDR3: CSATEAGNTIYF
DNA: TGCAGCGCTACAGAAGCTGGAAACACCATATATTTT

J: TRBJ1-5
size: NA
D: NA
V: TRBV5-6
CDR3: CASSLGQGQNSNQPQHF
DNA: TGTGCCAGCAGCTTAGGCCAGGGCCAGAATAGCAATCAGCCCCAGCATTTT

J: TRBJ2-7
size: NA
D: NA
V: TRBV4-2
CDR3: CASSYRESSYEQYF
DNA: TGTGCCAGCAGCTACCGGGAGAGCTCCTACGAGCAGTACTTC

J: TRBJ2-4
size: NA
D: NA
V: TRBV4-1
CDR3: CASSQDGTASAKNIQYF
DNA: TGCGCCAGCAGCCAAGATGGGACTGCCTCGGCCAAAAACATTCAGTACTTC

J: TRBJ2-3
size: NA
D: NA
V: TRBV7-3
CDR3: CASSLQYTDTQYF
DNA: TGTGCCAGCAGCCTCCAGTACACAGATACGCAGTATTTT

J: TRBJ2-7
size: once
D: NA
V: TRBV27
CDR3: CASSLAGLSYEQYF
DNA: TGTGCCAGCAGTTTAGCGGGCCTCTCCTACGAGCAGTACTTC

J: TRBJ2-3
size: once
D: NA
V: TRBV5-1
CDR3: CASSFRQDTDTQYF
DNA: TGCGCCAGCAGCTTTAGACAGGACACAGATACGCAGTATTTT